These T cell receptor beta chains were read from a single sample in a study of beta chain features in type 1 diabetes. Produced via immunoSEQ multiplex PCR; TCRdb's table is partial and in-frame only. Of roughly 610,000 clones listed, roughly a sixth are singletons. Sample: naive CD4+ T cells from blood. These TCRs come from a man younger than 30 in good health. Each CDR3 is given with its conserved first and last residue.

CDR3 protein	V gene	J gene
CASSWRRYGVVEAFF	TRBV28	TRBJ1-1
CSVVRREGYEQYF	TRBV29-1	TRBJ2-7
CASSERGKYGYTF	TRBV2	TRBJ1-2
CASSQGTSGLTETQYF	TRBV4-1	TRBJ2-5
CASSLITDTQYF	TRBV7-2	TRBJ2-3
CASSLGQAIYGYTF	TRBV5-1	TRBJ1-2
CASSQIGRRGSYEQYF	TRBV14	TRBJ2-7
CANRGLAGGSSYNEQFF	TRBV21-1	TRBJ2-1
CASSPQNNQPQHF	TRBV18	TRBJ1-5
CASSPPLRTGDNEQFF	TRBV18	TRBJ2-1
CASSQGDDLYF	TRBV5-1	TRBJ2-5
CSVPSRLAQSTDTQYF	TRBV29-1	TRBJ2-3
CASSTHRVKTEAFF	TRBV19	TRBJ1-1
CASSLPHTLGRGHTEAFF	TRBV21-1	TRBJ1-1
CASSLNPLAKNIQYF	TRBV11-2	TRBJ2-4
CASSLRTGSRNSPLHF	TRBV11-2	TRBJ1-6
CASRQGSSGANVLTF	TRBV10-3	TRBJ2-6
CASSPSGTSGTDTQYF	TRBV19	TRBJ2-3
CASSEARRIYNEQFF	TRBV6-1	TRBJ2-1
CASSLKPRNSPLHF	TRBV5-1	TRBJ1-6
CSVLSGEQFF	TRBV29-1	TRBJ2-1
CASSLAQGVIPTEAFF	TRBV7-9	TRBJ1-1
CASSLVPSSGGYSTDTRYF	TRBV7-2	TRBJ2-3
CASSLEGDYGYTF	TRBV7-2	TRBJ1-2
CASSVSGGNPYSNHPQHF	TRBV9	TRBJ1-5